This T cell receptor beta chain was recovered during a study of tumor-infiltrating lymphocytes in primary liver carcinoma. The authors made TCR beta cDNA from roughly 480 ng total RNA with a constant-region primer. The TCR beta library was amplified through three nested multiplex PCR rounds in a modified ARM-PCR procedure. The opening two PCR rounds, approximately 10 cycles each, paired TRBV1-TRBV30 forward primers with a C-beta reverse primer. In TCRdb, the multiplex PCR reads were re-called with MiXCR into one record per CDR3 protein. The data contain about 78,000 distinct CDR3 sequences, around 75% of them seen just once; the ten biggest clones take up roughly an eighth. This CDR3 spans 16 amino acids. The V end was cut by 1 base, the J end by 3 bases, with 15 bases between. Germline values: CDR1 MGHRA, CDR2 YSYEKL. Whole-study results and caveats: Pairs of tumor regions overlapped more than tumor-adjacent and tumor-blood pairs did.

This clonotype was seen repeatedly, ten times or more. Its antigen is not known. The study co-extracted DNA and RNA from around 20-30 mg of unsorted bulk tissue. Patients had chronic HBV infection and were treatment-naive. The chain is built from TRBV4-1 and TRBJ1-2, with a tentative D call TRBD1 (5 bases). This receptor was identified in a woman aged 55-69 years with primary liver carcinoma and hepatitis B virus infection. The sequencing input was liver tumor tissue from sampling region 4. Subset denoted: tumor region T4, right-lateral pole. The CDR3 protein is CASSQGALGRDYGYTF. CDR3 nucleotides: TGCGCCAGCAGCCAAGGTGCGCTGGGGCGCGACTATGGCTACACCTTC.